This TCR beta chain came from a study of T cell responses to AZD1222 COVID-19 vaccine. The study, taken as a whole, reports: Donors were largely white British and mainly female; clonal diversity was possibly underestimated. Baseline antibody screening turned up just a handful of seropositive AZD1222 recipients.

Produced via immunoSEQ multiplex PCR; TCRdb's table is partial and in-frame only. The table shows some 150,000 clones, with roughly 91% occurring only once. As regards this clone: Its antigen is still unknown.

The V end was cut by 1 base, the J end by 0 bases, with 16 bases between. This CDR3 is built from 18 residues. CDR1 and CDR2 from the germline V gene are SGHVS and FNYEAQ. The TCR sequence derives from an adult who received the AZD1222 COVID-19 vaccine. Sample: peripheral blood, taken 28 days after the second AZD1222 dose. This sequence joins TRBV7-6 and TRBJ2-1; a weak D match, TRBD1 (6 bases). The CDR3 coding sequence is TGTGCCAGCAGCTTAGAATCCAGGGGTCCCCGCTCCTACAATGAGCAGTTCTTC. This codes for CASSLESRGPRSYNEQFF.